This T cell receptor (beta chain) originates from a study of CD8 T cells in ankylosing spondylitis. This clonotype turned up a few times. Its antigen is still unknown. Overall study findings and caveats: In ankylosing spondylitis blood, a motif of roughly eight highly homologous TCR beta variants appeared characteristic. Within matched ankylosing spondylitis synovial fluid, disease-linked clones were reportedly significantly enriched. Some motif variants were previously reported in reactive arthritis synovial fluid and blood.

TCRdb reprocessed the 5' RACE reads via MiXCR and lists one record per CDR3 protein. Of roughly 350,000 distinct CDR3 sequences listed, roughly 8% are singletons. V lost 6 bases and J 2 bases, leaving 13 bases between the germline ends. CDR3 length: 14 amino acids. The TCR was taken from a male donor with ankylosing spondylitis. The chain carries TRBV12-3 or TRBV12-4 and TRBJ2-5, with TRBD2 as a possible D gene (6 bases). The sequenced material came from blood, either unsorted or a sorted T cell fraction (not recorded which). CDR3 sequence reads: CASRRGTFQETQYF. The CDR3 bases are TGTGCCAGCAGACGAGGGACTTTTCAAGAGACCCAGTACTTC.